Presented here are 22 T cell receptor beta chains from one specimen sequenced in a study of blood T cell repertoires in COVID-19. Method: immunoSEQ multiplex PCR; TCRdb's copy keeps in-frame clones and lacks some. The sample records roughly 500,000 clones, roughly nine tenths being singletons. Sequenced: peripheral blood. The receptors were sampled from a man younger than 30 with COVID-19, enrolled during active disease.

The V and J genes are TRBV27 and TRBJ2-7; D not certain. The CDR3 sequence is 13 residues long. From germline, CDR1 is MNHEY and CDR2 SMNVEV (reference sequence). The V end was cut by 3 bases, the J end by 0 bases, with 6 bases between. The CDR3 nucleotides are TGTGCCAGCAGTTTCCCGGGCTCCTACGAGCAGTACTTC. This gives the protein CASSFPGSYEQYF.

The chain couples TRBV6-5 to TRBJ1-5; D is ambiguous. The CDR3 is 15 residues long. In germline, CDR1 is MNHEY, CDR2 SVGAGI. V gave up 1 base and J gave up 1 base, with 8 bases separating them. The CDR3 loop reads CASSYFAGSNQPQHF. The CDR3 DNA is TGTGCCAGCAGTTACTTCGCAGGCAGCAATCAGCCCCAGCATTTT.

V and J are TRBV18 and TRBJ1-2; 7 bases are a match to TRBD1. Germline loops: CDR1 KGHSH, CDR2 LQKENI. CDR3 length: 13 amino acids. Trimming at V came to 5 bases and at J to 6 bases, leaving 6 bases not matched to a gene. CDR3 nucleotide sequence: TGTGCCAGCTCAGGGTCACAGGGGAATGGCTACACCTTC. Protein sequence: CASSGSQGNGYTF.

This sequence joins TRBV7-9 and TRBJ1-1; 8 bases agree with TRBD1. CDR3 length: 15 amino acids. V trimming: 5 bases; J trimming: 6 bases; junction bases outside the gene matches: 11. Germline V gene sequence: CDR1 SEHNR, CDR2 FQNEAQ (reference sequence). This CDR3 is CASSLGQGSMAEAFF. CDR3 nucleotide sequence: TGTGCCAGCAGCCTAGGACAGGGAAGTATGGCTGAAGCTTTCTTT.

The V gene is TRBV2, the J gene TRBJ1-5; D unresolved. There are 22 residues in the CDR3. CDR1 is SNHLY and CDR2 is FYNNEI in the germline V gene. Trimming took off 3 bases at V and 3 bases at J, with 33 bases between the two ends. In nucleotides, the CDR3 is TGTGCCAGCAGTGATACGATCCCCGAACCATCTTTAAACTGGGCCTACAATCAGCCCCAGCATTTT. Translating it yields CASSDTIPEPSLNWAYNQPQHF.

V is TRBV4-1 and J is TRBJ2-1, with D possibly being TRBD1 (6 bases). Trimming took off 5 bases at V and 1 base at J, with 12 bases between the two ends. Germline CDR1 is MGHRA and CDR2 is YSYEKL. The length of the CDR3 is 15 residues. The DNA for the CDR3 is TGCGCCAGCAGCTTGGGACACCGGTCCTACAATGAGCAGTTCTTC. Residues: CASSLGHRSYNEQFF.

This chain links TRBV7-9 with TRBJ2-7; no reliable D call. CDR1 SEHNR and CDR2 FQNEAQ come from the germline V gene (reference sequence). This CDR3 comprises 11 residues. V lost 1 base, J lost 6 bases, and 4 bases lay in between. In DNA, the CDR3 is TGTGCCAGCAGCTTAGTCGGCGAGCAGTACTTC. This encodes CASSLVGEQYF.

This chain joins TRBV10-1 and TRBJ2-7; 9 positions match TRBD2. CDR3 length: 13 amino acids. V shed 6 bases and J 7 bases; nucleotides not matched to a gene: 7. Germline assignment: CDR1 WNHNN and CDR2 SYGVQD (reference sequence). The CDR3 DNA follows: TGCGCCAGCAGCAGCGGGAGGACGGGGGAGCAGTACTTC. This codes for CASSSGRTGEQYF.

As DNA, the CDR3 is TGTGCCAGCAGCCCTTCCCCTACTTTTAATCAGCCCCAGCATTTT. It specifies CASSPSPTFNQPQHF. This chain uses TRBV9 with TRBJ1-5; D unclear. From germline, CDR1 is SGDLS and CDR2 YYNGEE. V was pared by 4 bases and J by 4 bases, with 15 bases between. CDR3 size: 15 residues.

The V call is TRBV3-1 (or the pseudogene TRBV3-2), the J call TRBJ2-5; TRBD2 agrees at 9 bases. The junction had 13 bases not matched to a gene; V was cut back by 4 bases and J by 7 bases. The CDR3 is 16 residues long. Germline V gene sequence: CDR1 LGHDT, CDR2 YNNKEL (reference sequence). The DNA of the CDR3 is TGTGCCAGCAGCCCCCAGGGGCTAGCGGGAAGAGCGACCCAGTACTTC. Protein: CASSPQGLAGRATQYF.

This sequence joins TRBV7-8 and TRBJ2-1; possible D gene TRBD2, 6 bases. The CDR3 consists of 14 residues. Per the germline V gene, CDR1 is SGHVS and CDR2 is FQNEAQ. Trimming took 1 base from V and 10 from J, leaving 14 bases between them. CDR3 amino acids: CASSLDREFREQFF. CDR3 DNA sequence: TGTGCCAGCAGCTTAGATCGGGAGTTCAGGGAGCAGTTCTTC.

J is TRBJ2-2 and V is TRBV5-1, with D possibly matching TRBD2 (6 bases). The V and J ends lost 4 bases and 5 bases respectively, with 15 bases between them. This CDR3 region has 15 residues. Germline V gene sequence: CDR1 SGHRS, CDR2 YFSETQ. CDR3 protein: CASSPAAAGTGELFF. Here the CDR3 DNA reads TGCGCCAGCAGCCCAGCGGCAGCGGGTACCGGGGAGCTGTTTTTT.

This chain uses TRBV5-6 with TRBJ2-7; the match to TRBD1 covers 9 bases. The CDR3 length is 16 residues. V dropped 3 bases and J dropped 1; count of bases not matched to a gene: 8. Looked up from germline, CDR1 is SGHDT and CDR2 is YYEEEE. CDR3 sequence (DNA): TGTGCCAGCAGCTATGGACAGGGGACCAAGTCCTACGAGCAGTACTTC. It translates to CASSYGQGTKSYEQYF.

The gene calls are TRBV6-5 and TRBJ2-7, with no clear D. The CDR3 is made up of 13 amino acids. V gave up 4 bases and J gave up 7 bases, with 14 bases separating them. Germline CDR1 reads MNHEY; CDR2 reads SVGAGI. The CDR3 bases are TGTGCCAGCAGTTCCAGCAGGCCCAGGGAGCAGTACTTC. It specifies CASSSSRPREQYF.

The CDR3 spells CASSFNNREQPQHF. As DNA, the CDR3 is TGTGCCAGCAGTTTCAATAACAGGGAACAGCCCCAGCATTTT. The gene calls are TRBV27 and TRBJ1-5; possibly TRBD1 for D (6 bases). Germline CDR1 is MNHEY and CDR2 is SMNVEV (reference sequence). V dropped 3 bases and J dropped 7 bases, with 13 bases sitting between them. The CDR3 spans 14 residues.

The chain carries TRBV9 and TRBJ1-2, with TRBD1 matching 11 bases. V lost 6 bases, J lost 8 bases, and 9 bases stayed unmatched. The CDR3 sequence is 14 residues long. Germline V gives CDR1 SGDLS, CDR2 YYNGEE. The CDR3 sequence is CASTLSGTGGGYTF. The CDR3 bases are TGTGCCAGCACCCTGTCCGGGACAGGGGGAGGCTACACCTTC.

This chain joins TRBV6-5 and TRBJ2-6; D remains ambiguous. The CDR3 totals 15 residues. Trimming took off 5 bases at V and 0 bases at J, with 8 bases between the two ends. Germline CDR1 MNHEY, CDR2 SVGAGI. The CDR3 loop reads CASSPLFSGANVLTF. CDR3 coding DNA: TGTGCCAGCAGTCCCCTTTTCTCTGGGGCCAACGTCCTGACTTTC.

This chain uses TRBV2 with TRBJ2-3; 7 positions match TRBD1. This CDR3 is 13 amino acids long. Trimming took 7 bases from V and 4 from J; bases not matched to a gene: 5. Germline lookup yields CDR1 SNHLY and CDR2 FYNNEI. This CDR3 is CASTTGQSDTQYF. In DNA form, the CDR3 reads TGTGCCAGCACGACGGGACAGTCAGATACGCAGTATTTT.

This chain connects TRBV19 to TRBJ2-1; no reliable D call. Looked up from germline, CDR1 is LNHDA and CDR2 is SQIVND (reference sequence). The V end lost 4 bases, the J end lost 6 bases, and 10 bases lay between the germline ends. The CDR3 sequence is 13 residues long. The CDR3 DNA reads as TGTGCCAGTAGTACCCGCGTAATCAATGAGCAGTTCTTC. Encoded protein: CASSTRVINEQFF.

The chain employs TRBV13 and TRBJ2-5; possibly TRBD1 for D (5 bases). V was shortened by 4 bases and J by 1 base, with 10 bases between the two germline ends. This CDR3 is 14 amino acids long. CDR1 and CDR2 (germline): PRHDT, FYEKMQ (reference sequence). The CDR3 coding sequence is TGTGCCAGCAGCTCAGGGCTATCCCAAGAGACCCAGTACTTC. This sequence encodes CASSSGLSQETQYF. Filled out from reference TRBV13 and TRBJ2-5, the complete variable domain reads AAGVIQSPRHLIKEKRETATLKCYPIPRHDTVYWYQQGPGQDPQFLISFYEKMQSDKGSIPDRFSAQQFSDYHSELNMSSLELGDSALYFCASSSGLSQETQYFGPGTRLLVL.

In DNA form, the CDR3 reads TGTGCCAGCAGCTTAGGCAGCGGTGGAAACACCATATATTTT. Its protein product is CASSLGSGGNTIYF. V usage is TRBV7-8 and J usage is TRBJ1-3; D ambiguous. Germline lookup yields CDR1 SGHVS and CDR2 FQNEAQ. Deletions cut 1 base from V and 3 bases from J, with 7 bases between. The CDR3 extends over 14 amino acids.

The rearrangement joins TRBV27 to TRBJ1-5; possible D gene TRBD1, 5 bases. The CDR3 loop spans 14 amino acids. The germline V gene has CDR1 MNHEY and CDR2 SMNVEV (reference sequence). Between the trimmed V and J ends, which lost 5 bases and 7 bases, there was a span of 15 bases. CDR3 residues: CASSLPQGYQPQHF. CDR3 nucleotides: TGTGCCAGCAGTCTCCCGCAGGGTTACCAGCCCCAGCATTTT.